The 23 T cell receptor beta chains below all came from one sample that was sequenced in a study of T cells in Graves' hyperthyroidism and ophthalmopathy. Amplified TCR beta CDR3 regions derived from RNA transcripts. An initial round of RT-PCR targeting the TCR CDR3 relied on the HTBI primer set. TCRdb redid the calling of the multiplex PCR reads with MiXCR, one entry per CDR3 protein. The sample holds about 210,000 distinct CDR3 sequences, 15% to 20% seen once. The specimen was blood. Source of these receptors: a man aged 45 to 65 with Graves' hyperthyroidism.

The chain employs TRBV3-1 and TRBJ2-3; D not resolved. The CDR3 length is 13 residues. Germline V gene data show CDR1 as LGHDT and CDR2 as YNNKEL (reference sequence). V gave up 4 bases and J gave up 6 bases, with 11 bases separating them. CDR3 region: CASSPYRVDTQYF. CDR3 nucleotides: TGTGCCAGCAGCCCCTATAGAGTGGATACGCAGTATTTT.

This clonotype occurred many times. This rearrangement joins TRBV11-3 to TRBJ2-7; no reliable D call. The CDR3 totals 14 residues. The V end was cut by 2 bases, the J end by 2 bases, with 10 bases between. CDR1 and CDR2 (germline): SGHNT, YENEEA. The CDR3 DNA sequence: TGTGCCAGCAGCTTAAGTTTACCCCCCTACGAGCAGTACTTC. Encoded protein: CASSLSLPPYEQYF. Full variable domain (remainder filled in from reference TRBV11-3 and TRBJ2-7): EAGVVQSPRYKIIEKKQPVAFWCNPISGHNTLYWYLQNLGQGPELLIRYENEEAVDDSQLPKDRFSAERLKGVDSTLKIQPAELGDSAVYLCASSLSLPPYEQYFGPGTRLTVT.

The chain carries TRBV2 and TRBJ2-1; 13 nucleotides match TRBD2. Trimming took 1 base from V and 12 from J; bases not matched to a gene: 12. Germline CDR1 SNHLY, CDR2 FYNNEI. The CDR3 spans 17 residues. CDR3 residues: CASSEDGTSGTRFRQFF. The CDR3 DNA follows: TGTGCCAGCAGTGAAGACGGGACTAGCGGGACCCGATTCCGGCAGTTCTTC.

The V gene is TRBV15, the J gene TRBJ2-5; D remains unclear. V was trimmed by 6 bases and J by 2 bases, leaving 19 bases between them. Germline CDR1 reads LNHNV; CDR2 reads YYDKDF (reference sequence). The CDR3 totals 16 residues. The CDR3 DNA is TGTGCCACCAGTAACGTAGGCGGCAGGCAGCAAGAGACCCAGTACTTC. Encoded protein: CATSNVGGRQQETQYF.

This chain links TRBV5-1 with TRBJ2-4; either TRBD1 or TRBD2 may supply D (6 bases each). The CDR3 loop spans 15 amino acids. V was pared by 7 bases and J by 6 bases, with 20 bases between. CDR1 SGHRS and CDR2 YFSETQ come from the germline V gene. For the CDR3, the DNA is TGCGCCAGCGACCGCCGTCGGGGGCAAGGAAACATTCAGTACTTC. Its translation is CASDRRRGQGNIQYF.

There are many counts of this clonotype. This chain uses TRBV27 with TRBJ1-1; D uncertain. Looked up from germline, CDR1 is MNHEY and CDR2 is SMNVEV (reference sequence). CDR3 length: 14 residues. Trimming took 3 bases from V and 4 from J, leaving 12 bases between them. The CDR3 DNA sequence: TGTGCCAGCAGTTTCGGCCCGGACGGCACTGAAGCTTTCTTT. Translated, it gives CASSFGPDGTEAFF.

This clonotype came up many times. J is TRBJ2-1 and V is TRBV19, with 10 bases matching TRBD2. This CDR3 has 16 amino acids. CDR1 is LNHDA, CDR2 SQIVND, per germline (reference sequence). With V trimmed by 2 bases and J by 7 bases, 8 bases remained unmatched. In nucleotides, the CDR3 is TGTGCCAGTAGTATAATTCGGCTAGCGGGAGTAAATGAGCAGTTCTTC. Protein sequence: CASSIIRLAGVNEQFF.

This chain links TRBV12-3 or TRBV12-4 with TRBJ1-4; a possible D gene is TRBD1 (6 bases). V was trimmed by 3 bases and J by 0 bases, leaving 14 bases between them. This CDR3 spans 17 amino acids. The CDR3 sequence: CASSLDSYLATNEKLFF. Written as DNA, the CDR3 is TGTGCCAGCAGTTTGGACAGCTACCTTGCAACTAATGAAAAACTGTTTTTT.

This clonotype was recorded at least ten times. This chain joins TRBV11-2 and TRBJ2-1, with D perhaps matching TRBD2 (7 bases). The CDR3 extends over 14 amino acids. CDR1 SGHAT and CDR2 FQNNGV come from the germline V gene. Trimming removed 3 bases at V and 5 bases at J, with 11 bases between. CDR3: CASSFGGGNNEQFF. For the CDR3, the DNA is TGTGCCAGCAGCTTTGGGGGGGGCAACAATGAGCAGTTCTTC.

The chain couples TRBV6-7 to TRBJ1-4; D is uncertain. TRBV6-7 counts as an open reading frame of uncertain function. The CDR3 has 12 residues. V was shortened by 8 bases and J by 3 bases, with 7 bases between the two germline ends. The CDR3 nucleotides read TGTGCCAGCCAATGGGCTAATGAAAAACTGTTTTTT. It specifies CASQWANEKLFF.

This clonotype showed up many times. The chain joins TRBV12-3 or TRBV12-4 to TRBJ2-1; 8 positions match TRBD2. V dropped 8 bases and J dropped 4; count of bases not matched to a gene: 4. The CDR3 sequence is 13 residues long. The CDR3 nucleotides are TGTGCCAGCGCGGGAGGAACTTACAATGAGCAGTTCTTC. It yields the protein CASAGGTYNEQFF.

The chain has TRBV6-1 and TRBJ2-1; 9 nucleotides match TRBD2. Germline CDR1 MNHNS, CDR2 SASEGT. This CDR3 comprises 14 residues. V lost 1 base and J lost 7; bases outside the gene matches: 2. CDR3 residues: CASSEGLAANEQFF. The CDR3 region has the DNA TGTGCCAGCAGTGAAGGACTAGCGGCAAATGAGCAGTTCTTC.

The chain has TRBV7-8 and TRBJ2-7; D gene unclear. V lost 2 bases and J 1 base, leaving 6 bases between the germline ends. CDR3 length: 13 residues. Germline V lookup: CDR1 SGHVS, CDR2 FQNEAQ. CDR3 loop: CASSLLRSYEQYF. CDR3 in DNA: TGTGCCAGCAGCTTATTACGTTCCTACGAGCAGTACTTC.

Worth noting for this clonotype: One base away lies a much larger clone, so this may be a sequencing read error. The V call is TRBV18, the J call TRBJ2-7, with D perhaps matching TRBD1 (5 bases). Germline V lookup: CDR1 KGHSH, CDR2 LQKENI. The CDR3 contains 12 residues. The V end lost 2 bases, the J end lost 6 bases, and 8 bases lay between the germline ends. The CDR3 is CASSPRGTEQYF. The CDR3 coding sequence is TGTGCCAGCTCACCAAGGGGCACCGAGCAGTACTTC. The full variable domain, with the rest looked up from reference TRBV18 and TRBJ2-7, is NAGVMQNPRHLVRRRGQEARLRCSPMKGHSHVYWYRQLPEEGLKFMVYLQKENIIDESGMPKERFSAEFPKEGPSILRIQQVVRGDSAAYFCASSPRGTEQYFGPGTRLTVT.

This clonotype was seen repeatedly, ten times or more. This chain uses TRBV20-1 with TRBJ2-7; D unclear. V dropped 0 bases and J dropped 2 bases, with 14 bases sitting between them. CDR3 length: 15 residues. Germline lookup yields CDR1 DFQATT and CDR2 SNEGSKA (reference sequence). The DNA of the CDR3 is TGCAGTGCTAGAGATCCACGGTCGGGCGCCTACGAGCAGTACTTC. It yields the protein CSARDPRSGAYEQYF.

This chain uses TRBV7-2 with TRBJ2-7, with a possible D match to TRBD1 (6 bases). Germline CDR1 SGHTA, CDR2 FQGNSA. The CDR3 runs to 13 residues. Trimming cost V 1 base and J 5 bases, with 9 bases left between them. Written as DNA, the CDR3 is TGTGCCAGCAGCTTAGAGGGGGTGAACGAGCAGTACTTC. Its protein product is CASSLEGVNEQYF.

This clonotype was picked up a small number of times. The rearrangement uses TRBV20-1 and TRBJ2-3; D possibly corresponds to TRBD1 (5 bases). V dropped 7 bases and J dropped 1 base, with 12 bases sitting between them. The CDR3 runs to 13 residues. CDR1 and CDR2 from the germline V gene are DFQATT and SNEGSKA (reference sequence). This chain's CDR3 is CSGRGSGTDTQYF. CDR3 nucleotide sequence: TGCAGTGGTAGGGGTTCGGGCACAGATACGCAGTATTTT.

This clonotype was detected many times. The CDR3 coding sequence is TGTGCCAGCAGCTTAACGGGACCGAGCGGGGCTTTCTTT. This encodes CASSLTGPSGAFF. The V call is TRBV7-2, the J call TRBJ1-1, with D perhaps TRBD1 (5 bases). Germline CDR1 and CDR2: SGHTA and FQGNSA. Between the trimmed V and J ends, which lost 2 bases and 11 bases, there was a span of 15 bases. The CDR3 length is 13 residues.

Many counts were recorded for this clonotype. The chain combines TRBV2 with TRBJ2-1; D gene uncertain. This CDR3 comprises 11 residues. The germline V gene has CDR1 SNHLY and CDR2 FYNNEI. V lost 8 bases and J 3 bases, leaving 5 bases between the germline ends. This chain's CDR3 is CASGNYNEQFF. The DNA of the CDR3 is TGTGCCAGCGGAAACTACAATGAGCAGTTCTTC.

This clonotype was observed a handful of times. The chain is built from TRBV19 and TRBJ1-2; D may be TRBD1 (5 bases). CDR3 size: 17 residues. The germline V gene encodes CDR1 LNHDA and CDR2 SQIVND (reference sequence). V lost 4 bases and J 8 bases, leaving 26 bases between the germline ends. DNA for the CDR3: TGTGCCAGTAGTACGGGGGGGTCTCCGGGCCCGATGAGAGGCTACACCTTC. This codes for CASSTGGSPGPMRGYTF.

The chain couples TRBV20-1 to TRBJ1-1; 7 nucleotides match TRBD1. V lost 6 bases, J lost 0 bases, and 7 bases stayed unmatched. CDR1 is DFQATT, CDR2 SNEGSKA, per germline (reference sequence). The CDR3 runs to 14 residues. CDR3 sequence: CSAMDRHMNTEAFF. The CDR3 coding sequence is TGCAGTGCAATGGACAGGCACATGAACACTGAAGCTTTCTTT.

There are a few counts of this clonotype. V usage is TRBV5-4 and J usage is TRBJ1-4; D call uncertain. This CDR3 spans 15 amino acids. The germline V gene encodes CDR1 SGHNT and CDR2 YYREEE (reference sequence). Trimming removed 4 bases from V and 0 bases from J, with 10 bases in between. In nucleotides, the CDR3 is TGTGCCAGCAGCCCCCGTGGCGCAACTAATGAAAAACTGTTTTTT. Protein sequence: CASSPRGATNEKLFF.

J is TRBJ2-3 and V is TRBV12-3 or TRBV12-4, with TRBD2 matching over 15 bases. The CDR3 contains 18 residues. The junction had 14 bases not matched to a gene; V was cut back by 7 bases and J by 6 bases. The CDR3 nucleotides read TGTGCCAGCACCAAGTTTATGGGACTAGCGGGAGGTGCGGATACGCAGTATTTT. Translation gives CASTKFMGLAGGADTQYF.